This T cell receptor (beta chain) was identified during a study of blood T cell repertoires in COVID-19. The wider study: Italy, Spain and the United States were the sources of the convalescent and acute COVID-19 samples. Nucleic acid was either cDNA or gDNA, and it came from T cells, B-cell-depleted T cells, or PBMCs.

Only in-frame clones appear in the TCRdb table, and some are missing; sequencing was by immunoSEQ multiplex PCR. The sample holds roughly 200,000 clones, roughly nine tenths seen once. The J segment lost 4 bases and the V segment lost 5 bases, leaving 10 bases of the junction unmatched. Germline loops: CDR1 KGHSH, CDR2 LQKENI. This CDR3 comprises 15 residues. Participants came from about two dozen US areas, aged about 18 to 95 years. Grouping used clinical history reported by participants in a survey and questionnaire. Sequencing was done on a sample of PBMCs or T cells enriched from blood (not recorded which). The genes are TRBV18 and TRBJ2-5; 7 positions agree with TRBD2. This sequence originates from a woman younger than 45 who had recovered from COVID-19. This chain's CDR3 is CASSFLAGEGETQYF. The CDR3 nucleotides read TGTGCCAGCTCATTCTTAGCGGGTGAGGGAGAGACCCAGTACTTC. Together with reference TRBV18 and TRBJ2-5, the CDR3 gives the full variable domain: NAGVMQNPRHLVRRRGQEARLRCSPMKGHSHVYWYRQLPEEGLKFMVYLQKENIIDESGMPKERFSAEFPKEGPSILRIQQVVRGDSAAYFCASSFLAGEGETQYFGPGTRLLVL.